This T cell receptor (beta chain) is from a study of metastatic and nonmetastatic thyroid tumors. At the level of the study: Across blood and tumor or nodule tissue, repertoires from malignant and benign thyroid patients were compared with one another.

This clone showed up many times. Its antigen remains unknown. General study results and limits: It was reported that TCR beta diversity was significantly higher in malignant thyroid tumors than benign nodules, in blood and tumor.

V lost 4 bases and J lost 8, with 15 bases in between. The CDR3 contains 14 residues. The germline V gene has CDR1 SNHLY and CDR2 FYNNEI. All patients reached thyroid surgery having received no treatment beforehand. Methods used by the authors: Using the CDR3 differences seen across clinicopathological groups, the authors built a distant-metastasis classifier for papillary thyroid cancer, which was meant to discriminate distant-metastatic patients. TCRdb re-called clones from the PCR reads using MiXCR. The V and J calls follow TCRdb's processing rather than the paper's. The sample carries some 30,000 clones, roughly 30% recorded once.

The clonotype originates from a female donor with papillary thyroid cancer or a benign thyroid nodule (not recorded which). Some clones in this sample may be carry-over from other donors' samples. Material for sequencing was blood. This chain connects TRBV2 to TRBJ2-1; the D is unclear. CDR3 residues: CASSVLLSTDEQFF. CDR3 coding DNA: TGTGCCAGCAGTGTCCTACTATCAACGGATGAGCAGTTCTTC.